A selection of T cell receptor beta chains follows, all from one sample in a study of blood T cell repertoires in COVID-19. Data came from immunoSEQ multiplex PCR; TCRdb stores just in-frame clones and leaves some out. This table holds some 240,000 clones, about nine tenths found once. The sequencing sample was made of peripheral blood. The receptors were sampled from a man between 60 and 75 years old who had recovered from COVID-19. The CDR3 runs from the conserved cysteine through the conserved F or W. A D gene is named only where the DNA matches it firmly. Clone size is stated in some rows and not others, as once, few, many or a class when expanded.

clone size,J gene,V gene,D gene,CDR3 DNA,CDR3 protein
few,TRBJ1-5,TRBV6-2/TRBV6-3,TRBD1,TGTGCCAGCAGTTACAGGCGAGGGCGGACAGGAAGCAATCAGCCCCAGCATTTT,CASSYRRGRTGSNQPQHF
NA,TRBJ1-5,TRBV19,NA,TGTGCCAGTAGTATAAAGGGGTTGAGCAATCAGCCCCAGCATTTT,CASSIKGLSNQPQHF
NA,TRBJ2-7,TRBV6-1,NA,TGTGCCAGCAGTGAAAGGGGGAACTACGAGCAGTACTTC,CASSERGNYEQYF
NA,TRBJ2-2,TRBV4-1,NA,TGCGCCAGCAGCCCGGGCGGGGAGCTGTTTTTT,CASSPGGELFF
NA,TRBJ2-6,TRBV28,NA,TGTGCCAGCAGTCCCCCCTCGACAGTCACGATCTCTGGGGCCAACGTCCTGACTTTC,CASSPPSTVTISGANVLTF
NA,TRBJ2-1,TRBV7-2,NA,TGTGCCAGCAGCTTTGGGGAGGACTTTGAGCAGTTCTTC,CASSFGEDFEQFF
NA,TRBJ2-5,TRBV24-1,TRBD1,TGTGCCACCAGTGATCCGACAGGGGTGTACCAAGAGACCCAGTACTTC,CATSDPTGVYQETQYF
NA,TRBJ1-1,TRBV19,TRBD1,TGTGCCAGTAGTACCAGACAGGGTTGGACTGAAGCTTTCTTT,CASSTRQGWTEAFF
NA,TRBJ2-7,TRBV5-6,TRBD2,TGTGCCAGCAGCTTTGGGAGGGCGAGCTCCTACGAGCAGTACTTC,CASSFGRASSYEQYF
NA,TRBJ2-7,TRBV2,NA,TGTGCCAGCAGTGGTCTTCTTACCTACGAGCAGTACTTC,CASSGLLTYEQYF
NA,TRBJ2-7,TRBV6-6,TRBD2,TGTGCCAGCAGGGGTAGCGGGGGCTACGAGCAGTACTTC,CASRGSGGYEQYF
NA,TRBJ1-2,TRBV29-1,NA,TGCAGCGTTGGTTCAGGGTGGGATGGCTACACCTTC,CSVGSGWDGYTF
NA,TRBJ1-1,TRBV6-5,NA,TGTGCCAGCAGTTACTCTCAGGGCAGGGTAGGTACTGAAGCTTTCTTT,CASSYSQGRVGTEAFF
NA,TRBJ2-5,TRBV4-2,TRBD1,TGTGCCAGCAGCCAAGATCAGGACAGGGGGCTGGAGACCCAGTACTTC,CASSQDQDRGLETQYF
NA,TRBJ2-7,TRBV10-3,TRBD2,TGTGCCATCAGTGAGTCAATTGGACTAGGGCGGGGCACTTCGAGCTCCTACGAGCAGTACTTC,CAISESIGLGRGTSSSYEQYF
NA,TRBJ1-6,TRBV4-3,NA,TGCGCCAGCAGCCAAGCGGGGGGCAACGGTTCACCCCTCCACTTT,CASSQAGGNGSPLHF
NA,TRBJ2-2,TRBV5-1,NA,TGCGCCATTCGGGACTCTCTTGTCCCAGGGGAGCTGTTTTTT,CAIRDSLVPGELFF
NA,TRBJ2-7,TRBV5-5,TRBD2,TGTGCCAGCAGCTTAGGACTAGCGGGAGGGTACGAGCAGTACTTC,CASSLGLAGGYEQYF
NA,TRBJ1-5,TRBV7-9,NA,TGTGCCAGCAGCCCGGGGGTAGGGTCGGCTCAGCCCCAGCATTTT,CASSPGVGSAQPQHF
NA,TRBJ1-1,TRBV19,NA,TGTGCCAGTAGGGGCTGGCCCATGAACACTGAAGCTTTCTTT,CASRGWPMNTEAFF
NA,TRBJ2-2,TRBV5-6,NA,TGTGCCAGCAGAGGACCGGGACTGAGTTCTTTCACCGGGGAGCTGTTTTTT,CASRGPGLSSFTGELFF
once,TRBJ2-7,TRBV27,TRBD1,TGTGCCAGCAGGCAGACAGGGGGGCCCTACGAGCAGTACTTC,CASRQTGGPYEQYF
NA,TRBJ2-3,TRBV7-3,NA,TGTGCCAGCAGCTCGGAAAGACAGGACCATACGCAGTATTTT,CASSSERQDHTQYF
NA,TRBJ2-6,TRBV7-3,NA,TGTGCCAGCAGCTTACTGGTCTATGGGGCCAACGTCCTGACTTTC,CASSLLVYGANVLTF
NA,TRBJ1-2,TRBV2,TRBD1,TGTGCCAGTGGGGACAGGGAGATGAGCTACACCTTC,CASGDREMSYTF
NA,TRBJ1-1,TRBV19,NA,TGTGCCACTTCCCGTTCGGGGTTTGGGAGCACTGAAGCTTTCTTT,CATSRSGFGSTEAFF
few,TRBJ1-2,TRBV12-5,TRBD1,TGTGCTAGTGGTTTAGGACAGGTCCTCTATGGCTACACCTTC,CASGLGQVLYGYTF
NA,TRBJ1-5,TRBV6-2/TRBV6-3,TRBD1,TGTGCCAGCAGTCCCGGGACAGGGGCTTATTATAGCCAGCCCCAGCATTTT,CASSPGTGAYYSQPQHF
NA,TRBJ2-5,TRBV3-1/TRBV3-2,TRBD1,TGTGCCAGCAGCCCGCGGACAGGGGCTACCGGAGAGACCCAGTACTTC,CASSPRTGATGETQYF
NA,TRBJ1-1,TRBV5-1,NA,TGCGCCAGCAGCGCGCAGGGCATGCAAGCTTTCTTT,CASSAQGMQAFF
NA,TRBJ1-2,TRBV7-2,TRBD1,TGTGCCAGCAGCGCACAGGGGTATGGCTACACCTTC,CASSAQGYGYTF
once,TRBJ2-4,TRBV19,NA,TGTGCCAGTAGTACCGGGGAAGGCGACGGAAACATTCAGTACTTC,CASSTGEGDGNIQYF
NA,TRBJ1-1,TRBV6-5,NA,TGTGCCAGCAGTTACTCGAGCGGTATTAACACTGAAGCTTTCTTT,CASSYSSGINTEAFF
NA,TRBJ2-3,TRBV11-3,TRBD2,TGTGCCAGCAGCTTTAGCGGGTCTGCTTTGGGTGATACGCAGTATTTT,CASSFSGSALGDTQYF
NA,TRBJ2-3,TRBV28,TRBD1,TGTGCCAGCGGGACAGTTACACAAAAGAGGGATACGCAGTATTTT,CASGTVTQKRDTQYF
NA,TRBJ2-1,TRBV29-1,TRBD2,TGCAGCGTTGCAACTAGCGGGAAGCGCCTTGAGCAGTTCTTC,CSVATSGKRLEQFF
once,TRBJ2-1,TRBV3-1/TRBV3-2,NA,TGTGCCAGCAGCCTTGAGCCCGGGAGCGGTGGTGAGCAGTTCTTC,CASSLEPGSGGEQFF
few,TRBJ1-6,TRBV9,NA,TGTGCCAGCAGCGGACTCGGGGTTTTTAATTCACCCCTCCACTTT,CASSGLGVFNSPLHF
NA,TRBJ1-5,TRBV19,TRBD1,TGTGCCAGTAGTCCGGGACAGGGGGTACAGCCCCAGCATTTT,CASSPGQGVQPQHF
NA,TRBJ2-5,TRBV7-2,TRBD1,TGTGCCAGCAGCTTAGTGGGACAGGCTGAGACCCAGTACTTC,CASSLVGQAETQYF
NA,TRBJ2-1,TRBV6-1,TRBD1,TGTGCCAGCAGTGAAGGCGGGACAGGGTCGAATGAGCAGTTCTTC,CASSEGGTGSNEQFF